Here is one T cell receptor beta chain with its context. What it binds is unknown. It was with 60 Vbeta and 13 Jbeta primers that the PCR ran. Repertoires were generated with immunoSEQ multiplex PCR, while TCRdb's copy carries only in-frame clones and drops some. The data show around 150,000 clones, 75% to 90% seen once. These data belong to a study of cytomegalovirus exposure and HLA in healthy donors. Study results and limitations: Information on immune exposure was restricted to one variable (CMV serostatus). A later analysis by the authors found several of the most significant clusters apparently linked to common viral pathogens.

This clonotype was obtained from a girl aged 2 to 9 in good health and CMV-seropositive. Specimen: PBMCs.

The CDR3 spells CASSLGTGEDTEAFF. The CDR3 DNA reads as TGTGCCAGCAGCTTGGGGACAGGGGAGGACACTGAAGCTTTCTTT. The chain couples TRBV5-4 to TRBJ1-1; 9 bases match TRBD1. CDR3 size: 15 residues. After removal of 0 bases from V and 3 bases from J, the junction contained 3 bases not matched to a gene. Germline V gene sequence: CDR1 SGHNT, CDR2 YYREEE (reference sequence).